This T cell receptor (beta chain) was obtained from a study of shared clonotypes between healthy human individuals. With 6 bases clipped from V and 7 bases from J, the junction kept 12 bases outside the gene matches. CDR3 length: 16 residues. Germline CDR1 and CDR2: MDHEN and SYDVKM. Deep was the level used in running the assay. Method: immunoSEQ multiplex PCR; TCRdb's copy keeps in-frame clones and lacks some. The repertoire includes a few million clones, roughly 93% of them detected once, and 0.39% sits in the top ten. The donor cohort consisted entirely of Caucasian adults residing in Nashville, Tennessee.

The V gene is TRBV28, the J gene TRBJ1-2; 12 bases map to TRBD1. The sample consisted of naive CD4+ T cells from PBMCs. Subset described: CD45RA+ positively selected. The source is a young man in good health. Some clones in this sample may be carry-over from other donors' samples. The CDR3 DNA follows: TGTGCCAGCAGGCCTCCGGGACAGGGGGCGTCTTTTGGCTACACCTTC. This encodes CASRPPGQGASFGYTF.